The 6 T cell receptor beta chains below were found in one sample sequenced in a study of T-cell memory formation after mild COVID-19. Each CDR3 protein is one row after TCRdb ran MiXCR on the 5' RACE reads. The data contain roughly 160,000 distinct CDR3 sequences, about an eighth of them singletons. Material: PBMCs or a T cell subset sorted from them (not recorded which). The receptors stem from a man between 18 and 29 years old who had mild COVID-19 (a few samples of this study predate the infection). Cell type and time point are not known.

The chain links TRBV18 to TRBJ1-6, with 7 nucleotides matching TRBD1. This CDR3 is built from 16 residues. V lost 5 bases to trimming and J lost 10 bases; unmatched junction nucleotides: 14. Germline-derived CDR1 and CDR2 are KGHSH and LQKENI. The CDR3 DNA reads TGTGCCAGCTCAATTCGACAGGGTCGTGGGGAGTCACCCCTCCACTTT. The encoded protein is CASSIRQGRGESPLHF.

The chain links TRBV29-1 to TRBJ2-3; 11 nucleotides match TRBD2. After removal of 7 bases from V and 4 bases from J, the junction contained 16 bases not matched to a gene. The CDR3 runs 17 residues. Germline V CDR1 and CDR2: SQVTM, ANQGSEA. CDR3 protein: CSALLAGGPPSADTQYF. The CDR3 nucleotides read TGCAGCGCCTTGCTAGCGGGGGGCCCCCCCAGCGCAGATACGCAGTATTTT.

The chain combines TRBV11-3 with TRBJ1-1; D remains ambiguous. Trimming took 4 bases from V and 1 from J, leaving 10 bases between them. This CDR3 contains 14 residues. The germline CDR1 and CDR2 sequences are SGHNT and YENEEA. The CDR3 sequence: CASSYSGENTEAFF. The DNA of the CDR3 is TGTGCCAGCAGCTACTCAGGCGAGAACACTGAAGCTTTCTTT.

This clonotype was found many times. The V and J genes are TRBV20-1 and TRBJ2-7; no clear D. Germline V CDR1 and CDR2: DFQATT, SNEGSKA (reference sequence). The CDR3 runs 14 residues. Between the trimmed V and J ends, which lost 0 bases and 7 bases, there was a span of 16 bases. The CDR3 protein is CSARDVLDPLEQYF. In nucleotides, the CDR3 is TGCAGTGCTAGAGATGTGCTTGACCCCCTTGAGCAGTACTTC.

CDR3 coding DNA: TGTGCCACCGCTCGGGACCCTTCACCAGATACGCAGTATTTT. Translated: CATARDPSPDTQYF. The rearrangement joins TRBV24-1 to TRBJ2-3; the D call may be TRBD1 or TRBD2 (5 bases each). Germline assignment: CDR1 KGHDR and CDR2 SFDVKD. The CDR3 runs to 14 residues. The V gene lost 9 bases and the J gene lost 4 bases, with 16 bases spanning the gap.

The V gene is TRBV10-3, the J gene TRBJ1-6; weak D call: TRBD1 (5 bases). Germline CDR1 and CDR2: ENHRY and SYGVKD. There are 13 residues in the CDR3. Deletions cut 7 bases from V and 8 bases from J, with 12 bases between. Here the CDR3 reads CAINDSWYSPLHF. The CDR3, as DNA: TGTGCCATCAATGACAGCTGGTATTCACCCCTCCACTTT.